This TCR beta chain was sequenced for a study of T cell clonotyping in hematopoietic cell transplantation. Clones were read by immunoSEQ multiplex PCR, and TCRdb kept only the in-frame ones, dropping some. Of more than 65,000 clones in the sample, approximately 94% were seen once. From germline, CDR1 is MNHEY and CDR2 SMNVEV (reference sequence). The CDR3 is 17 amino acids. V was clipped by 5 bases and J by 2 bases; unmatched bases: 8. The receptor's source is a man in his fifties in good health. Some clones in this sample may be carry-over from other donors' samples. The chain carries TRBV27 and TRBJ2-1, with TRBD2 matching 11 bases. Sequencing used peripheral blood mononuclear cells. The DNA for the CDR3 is TGTGCCAGCAGTCGGCTAGCGGGGGGTCGGGCCTACAATGAGCAGTTCTTC. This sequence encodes CASSRLAGGRAYNEQFF.